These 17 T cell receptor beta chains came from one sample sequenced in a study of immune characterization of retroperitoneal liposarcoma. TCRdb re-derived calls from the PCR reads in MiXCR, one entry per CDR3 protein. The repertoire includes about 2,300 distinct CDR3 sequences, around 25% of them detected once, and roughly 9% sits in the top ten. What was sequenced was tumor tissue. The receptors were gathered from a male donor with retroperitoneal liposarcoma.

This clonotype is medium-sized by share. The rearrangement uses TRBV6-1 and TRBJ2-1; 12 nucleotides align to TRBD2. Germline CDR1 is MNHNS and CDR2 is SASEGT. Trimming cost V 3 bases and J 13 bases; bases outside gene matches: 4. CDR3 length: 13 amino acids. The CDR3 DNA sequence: TGTGCCAGCAGTGATTGGACTAGCGGGGTCCAGTTCTTC. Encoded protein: CASSDWTSGVQFF.

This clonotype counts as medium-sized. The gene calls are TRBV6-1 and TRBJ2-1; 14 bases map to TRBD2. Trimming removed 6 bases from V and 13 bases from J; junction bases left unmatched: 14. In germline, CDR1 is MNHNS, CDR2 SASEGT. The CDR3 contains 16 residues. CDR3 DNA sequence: TGTGCCAGCAGGCCGGGACTAGCGGGAGTAGGAGAGACCCAGTTCTTC. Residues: CASRPGLAGVGETQFF.

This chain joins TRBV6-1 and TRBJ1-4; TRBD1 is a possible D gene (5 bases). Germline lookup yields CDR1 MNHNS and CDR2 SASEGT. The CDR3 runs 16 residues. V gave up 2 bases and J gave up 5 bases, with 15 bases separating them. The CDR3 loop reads CASSEFGGGLNEKLFF. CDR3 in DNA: TGTGCCAGCAGTGAATTCGGGGGGGGGTTAAATGAAAAACTGTTTTTT.

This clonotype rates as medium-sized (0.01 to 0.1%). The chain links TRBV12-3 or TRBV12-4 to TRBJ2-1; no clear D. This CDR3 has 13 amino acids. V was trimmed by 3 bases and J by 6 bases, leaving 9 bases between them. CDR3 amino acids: CASSFSEVNEQFF. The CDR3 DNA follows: TGTGCCAGCAGTTTTTCAGAGGTCAATGAGCAGTTCTTC.

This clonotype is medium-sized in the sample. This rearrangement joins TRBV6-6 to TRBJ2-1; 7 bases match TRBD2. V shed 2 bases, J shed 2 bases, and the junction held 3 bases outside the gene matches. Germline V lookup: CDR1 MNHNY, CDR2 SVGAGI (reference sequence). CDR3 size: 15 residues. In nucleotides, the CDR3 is TGTGCCAGCAGTTACGTCGGGGGGACCTACAATGAGCAGTTCTTC. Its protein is CASSYVGGTYNEQFF.

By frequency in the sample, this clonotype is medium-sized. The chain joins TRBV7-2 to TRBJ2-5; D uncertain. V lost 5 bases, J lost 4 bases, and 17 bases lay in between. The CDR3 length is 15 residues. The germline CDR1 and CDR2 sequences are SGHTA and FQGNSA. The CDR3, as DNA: TGTGCCAGCAGCGGCGAGCTGGGTGTGGGAGAGACCCAGTACTTC. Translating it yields CASSGELGVGETQYF.

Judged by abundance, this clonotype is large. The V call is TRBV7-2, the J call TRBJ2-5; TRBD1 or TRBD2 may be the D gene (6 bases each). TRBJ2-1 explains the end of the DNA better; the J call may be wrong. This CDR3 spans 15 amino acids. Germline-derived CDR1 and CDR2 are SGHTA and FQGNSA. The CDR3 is CASSRRGRIEETQFF. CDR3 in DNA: TGTGCCAGCAGCCGTAGGGGGAGGATCGAAGAGACCCAGTTCTTC.

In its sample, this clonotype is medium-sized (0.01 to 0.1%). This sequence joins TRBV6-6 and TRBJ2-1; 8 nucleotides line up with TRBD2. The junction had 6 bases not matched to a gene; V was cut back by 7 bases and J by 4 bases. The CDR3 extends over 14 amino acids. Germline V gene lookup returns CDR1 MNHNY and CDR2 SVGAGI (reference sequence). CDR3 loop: CASKPAGAYNEQFF. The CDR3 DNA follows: TGTGCCAGCAAGCCAGCGGGGGCTTACAATGAGCAGTTCTTC.

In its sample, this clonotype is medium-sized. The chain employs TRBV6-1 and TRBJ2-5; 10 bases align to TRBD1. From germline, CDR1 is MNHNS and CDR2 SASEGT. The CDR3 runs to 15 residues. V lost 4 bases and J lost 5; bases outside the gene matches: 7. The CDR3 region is CASSAWTGGAETQYF. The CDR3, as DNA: TGTGCCAGCAGTGCCTGGACAGGGGGTGCGGAGACCCAGTACTTC.

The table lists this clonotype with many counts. In nucleotides, the CDR3 is TGTGCCAGCAGTTACATGGCCAGTAGCACAGATACGCAGTATTTT. It codes for CASSYMASSTDTQYF. V and J are TRBV6-2 or TRBV6-3 and TRBJ2-3, with D unclear. Per the germline V gene, CDR1 is MNHEY and CDR2 is SVGEGT. V lost 2 bases, J lost 0 bases, and 9 bases lay in between. The CDR3 is made up of 15 amino acids.

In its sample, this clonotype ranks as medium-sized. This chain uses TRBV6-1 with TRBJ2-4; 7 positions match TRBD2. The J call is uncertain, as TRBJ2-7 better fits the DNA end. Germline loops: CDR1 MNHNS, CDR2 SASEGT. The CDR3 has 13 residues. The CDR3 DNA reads TGTGCCAGCAGTGCCGGGACTATTTACGAGCAGTACTTC. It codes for CASSAGTIYEQYF.

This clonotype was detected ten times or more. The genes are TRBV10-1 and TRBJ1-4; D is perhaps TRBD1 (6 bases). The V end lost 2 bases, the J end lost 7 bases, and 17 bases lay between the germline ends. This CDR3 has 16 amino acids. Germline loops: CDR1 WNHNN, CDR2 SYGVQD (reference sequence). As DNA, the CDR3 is TGCGCCAGCAGTGAGAGGGGGGGGGGATGCTGTGAAAAACTGTTTTTT. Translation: CASSERGGGCCEKLFF.

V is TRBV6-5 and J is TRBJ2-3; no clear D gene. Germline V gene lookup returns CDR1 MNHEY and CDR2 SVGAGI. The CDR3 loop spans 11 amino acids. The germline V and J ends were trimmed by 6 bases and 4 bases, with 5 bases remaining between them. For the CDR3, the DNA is TGTGCCAGCAGGTCCTCAGATACGCAGTATTTT. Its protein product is CASRSSDTQYF.

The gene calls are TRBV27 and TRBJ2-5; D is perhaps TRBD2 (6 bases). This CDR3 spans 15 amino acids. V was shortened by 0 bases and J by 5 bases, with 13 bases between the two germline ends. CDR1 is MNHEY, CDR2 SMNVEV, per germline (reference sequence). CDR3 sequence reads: CASSLSGTPGETQYF. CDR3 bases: TGTGCCAGCAGTTTATCGGGGACTCCAGGGGAGACCCAGTACTTC.

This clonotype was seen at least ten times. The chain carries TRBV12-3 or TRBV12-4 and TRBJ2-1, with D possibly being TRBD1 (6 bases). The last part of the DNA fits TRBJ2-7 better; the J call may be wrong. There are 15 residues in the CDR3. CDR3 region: CASSLPTGSSYEQYF. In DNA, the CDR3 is TGTGCCAGCAGTCTCCCGACAGGAAGCTCCTACGAGCAGTACTTC.

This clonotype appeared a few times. CDR3: CASSQTPSYNEQFF. The CDR3 nucleotides read TGTGCCAGCAGTCAGACACCCTCCTACAATGAGCAGTTCTTC. V usage is TRBV6-1 and J usage is TRBJ2-1; D is unresolved. V was shortened by 5 bases and J by 0 bases, with 8 bases between the two germline ends. Looked up from germline, CDR1 is MNHNS and CDR2 is SASEGT. This CDR3 has 14 amino acids.

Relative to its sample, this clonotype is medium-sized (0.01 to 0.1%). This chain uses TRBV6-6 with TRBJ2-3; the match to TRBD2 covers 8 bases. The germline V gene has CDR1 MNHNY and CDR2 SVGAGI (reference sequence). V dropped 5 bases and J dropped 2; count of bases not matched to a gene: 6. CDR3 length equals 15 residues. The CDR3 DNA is TGTGCCAGCAGTGGCTTAGCGGGATTCACAGATACGCAGTATTTT. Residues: CASSGLAGFTDTQYF.